This TCR beta chain was recovered during a study of cytotoxic CD8 clonotypes in ibrutinib-treated CLL. Whole-study context: Patients attained approximately 24 partial and 2 complete responses; at median around 70 months, around 15 remained remitted while around twelve progressed. Study observations and caveats: Private clonotypes, not public ones, expanded at ibrutinib response.

Of note for this clone: Its matching antigen is unknown.

The CDR3 consists of 15 residues. CDR1 and CDR2 from the germline V gene are ENHRY and SYGVKD. V lost 3 bases and J 2 bases, leaving 11 bases between the germline ends. The data were produced by immunoSEQ multiplex PCR, yet TCRdb's version contains in-frame clones alone and is incomplete. The table lists more than 200,000 clones, roughly 70% of them singletons. The sequence derives from a human donor with chronic lymphocytic leukemia. The material sequenced was PBMCs, taken after 24 months of ibrutinib treatment. The chain uses TRBV10-3 and TRBJ2-4; perhaps TRBD1 as D (6 bases). CDR3 DNA: TGTGCCATCAGTGAAAACAGGGTCCCCAAAAACATTCAGTACTTC. Protein sequence: CAISENRVPKNIQYF.